The TCR beta chain described here comes from a study of blood T cell repertoires in COVID-19. Study in general: Acute and convalescent COVID-19 specimens originated in the United States, Italy and Spain. Sources were T cells, B-cell-depleted T cells, or PBMCs; the material itself was cDNA or gDNA.

CDR3 size: 16 residues. Germline loops: CDR1 SGHNT, CDR2 YENEEA. The junction had 7 bases not matched to a gene; V was cut back by 5 bases and J by 5 bases. Under the authors' procedure: Quantification of nucleated cells was approximated via reference gene primer amplification. The table came from immunoSEQ multiplex PCR; TCRdb's copy has only in-frame clones and leaves some out. The DNA was the basis for D and trimming; V, J and clone size are from that table. This sample has around 190,000 clones, with 79% found just once. This clonotype was obtained from a woman in her thirties or forties with COVID-19, enrolled during active disease. The sequencing input was peripheral blood. The genes are TRBV11-3 and TRBJ2-1; TRBD2 aligns across 12 bases. CDR3 region: CASSSVWTSGDNEQFF. Here the CDR3 DNA reads TGTGCCAGCAGCAGTGTTTGGACTAGCGGGGACAATGAGCAGTTCTTC.